This passage covers 26 T cell receptor beta chains from one sample sequenced in a study of T cell responses to AZD1222 COVID-19 vaccine. Measured with immunoSEQ multiplex PCR; TCRdb has only the in-frame clones, and not every one. The sample lists 80,000 to 100,000 clones; about nine tenths were seen once. The sample in question was peripheral blood, obtained on day 0 of MenACWY control vaccination. These receptors came from an adult in good health.

The chain uses TRBV30 and TRBJ2-1, with D unclear. With 2 bases removed from V and 2 bases from J, the gap between germline ends came to 10 bases. The CDR3 runs to 14 residues. Germline assignment: CDR1 GTSNPN and CDR2 SVGIG (reference sequence). The CDR3, as DNA: TGTGCCTGGAGTCTAGGCATAACCTACAATGAGCAGTTCTTC. The encoded protein is CAWSLGITYNEQFF.

This clone turned up a few times. The rearrangement uses TRBV6-5 and TRBJ2-2, with D perhaps matching TRBD1 (5 bases). This CDR3 spans 14 amino acids. Germline V CDR1 and CDR2: MNHEY, SVGAGI. V was shortened by 4 bases and J by 6 bases, with 12 bases between the two germline ends. CDR3 nucleotides: TGTGCCAGCAGTTCACCACAGGTTGCCGGGGAGCTGTTTTTT. Amino acids: CASSSPQVAGELFF.

The rearrangement uses TRBV30 and TRBJ2-5; D remains unclear. The CDR3 extends over 13 amino acids. Germline V CDR1 and CDR2: GTSNPN, SVGIG (reference sequence). Trimming cost V 0 bases and J 5 bases, with 10 bases left between them. The CDR3 region has the DNA TGTGCCTGGAGTGTAACGGTTGCGGAGACCCAGTACTTC. Translating gives CAWSVTVAETQYF.

The V and J genes are TRBV18 and TRBJ2-1, with 10 bases identical to TRBD2. V shed 0 bases, J shed 7 bases, and the junction held 9 bases outside the gene matches. Germline loops: CDR1 KGHSH, CDR2 LQKENI. The CDR3 spans 17 residues. CDR3 loop: CASSPPTSGQKGNEQFF. CDR3 DNA sequence: TGTGCCAGCTCACCACCGACTAGCGGGCAAAAAGGGAATGAGCAGTTCTTC.

This clone was detected only a few times. The J gene is TRBJ1-2, the V gene TRBV30; D is perhaps TRBD1 (5 bases). This CDR3 is 13 amino acids long. V lost 0 bases to trimming and J lost 0 bases, with 5 bases between them. Germline V lookup: CDR1 GTSNPN, CDR2 SVGIG (reference sequence). CDR3 nucleotides: TGTGCCTGGAGTGTACAGGCTAACTATGGCTACACCTTC. Residues: CAWSVQANYGYTF.

This clone showed up just once. The V call is TRBV7-8, the J call TRBJ1-1, with unresolved D. V was shortened by 2 bases and J by 0 bases, with 10 bases between the two germline ends. The CDR3 spans 15 residues. Germline V lookup: CDR1 SGHVS, CDR2 FQNEAQ. The CDR3 nucleotides are TGTGCCAGCAGCTTAATGTCAGACATGAACACTGAAGCTTTCTTT. Its translation: CASSLMSDMNTEAFF.

This chain connects TRBV27 to TRBJ1-4; a possible D gene is TRBD1 (6 bases). In germline, CDR1 is MNHEY, CDR2 SMNVEV (reference sequence). Trimming shortened V by 6 bases and J by 0 bases, and 11 bases separated the two germline ends. This CDR3 spans 15 amino acids. The CDR3 is CASRAKGATNEKLFF. Here the CDR3 DNA reads TGTGCCAGCAGAGCCAAGGGGGCAACTAATGAAAAACTGTTTTTT.

In this sample, this clone turned up a few times. The rearrangement uses TRBV5-1 and TRBJ2-3; no firm D call. V was cut by 7 bases and J by 1 base, with 16 bases left in between. This CDR3 spans 15 amino acids. Germline assignment: CDR1 SGHRS and CDR2 YFSETQ. In DNA, the CDR3 is TGCGCCAGCTCGACTGAAGGGCTCGGCACAGATACGCAGTATTTT. This codes for CASSTEGLGTDTQYF.

The chain is built from TRBV3-1 (or the pseudogene TRBV3-2) and TRBJ1-2; D gene unclear. V was cut by 4 bases and J by 0 bases, with 9 bases left in between. The germline gives CDR1 LGHDT, CDR2 YNNKEL (reference sequence). This CDR3 has 14 amino acids. The CDR3 bases are TGTGCCAGCAGCCGCGGCGACCCTAACTATGGCTACACCTTC. Translation gives CASSRGDPNYGYTF.

The chain links TRBV7-9 to TRBJ1-2, with D perhaps TRBD1 (6 bases). The CDR3 sequence is 16 residues long. Trimming removed 5 bases from V and 3 bases from J, with 19 bases in between. CDR1 and CDR2 (germline): SEHNR, FQNEAQ (reference sequence). The CDR3 protein is CASSPRARTDYYGYTF. The CDR3 DNA is TGTGCCAGCAGCCCACGGGCCAGGACAGACTACTATGGCTACACCTTC.

The rearrangement uses TRBV19 and TRBJ1-1, with D hard to call. This CDR3 is built from 14 residues. CDR1 and CDR2 from the germline V gene are LNHDA and SQIVND (reference sequence). V was pared by 6 bases and J by 6 bases, with 17 bases between. The CDR3 is CASRPGRVIPEAFF. The CDR3 region has the DNA TGTGCCAGTAGACCTGGGAGGGTGATCCCTGAAGCTTTCTTT.

The chain has TRBV6-5 and TRBJ2-7; the match to TRBD1 covers 7 bases. The CDR3 is made up of 13 amino acids. In germline, CDR1 is MNHEY, CDR2 SVGAGI. J was trimmed by 3 bases and V by 7 bases; bases with no gene match: 6. The CDR3 bases are TGTGCCAGCACCCCTCGACAGGGCTACGAGCAGTACTTC. Protein product: CASTPRQGYEQYF.

The rearrangement uses TRBV6-6 and TRBJ1-1; 7 nucleotides match TRBD1. The J segment lost 1 base and the V segment lost 6 bases, leaving 5 bases of the junction unmatched. CDR1 MNHNY and CDR2 SVGAGI come from the germline V gene (reference sequence). CDR3 size: 14 residues. CDR3 DNA sequence: TGTGCCAGCAGCCAGGGGGGCGCGAACACTGAAGCTTTCTTT. Translation: CASSQGGANTEAFF.

The J gene is TRBJ2-2, the V gene TRBV3-1 (or the pseudogene TRBV3-2); D is unresolved. V was trimmed by 2 bases and J by 6 bases, leaving 1 base between them. CDR1 is LGHDT and CDR2 is YNNKEL in the germline V gene (reference sequence). This CDR3 region has 11 residues. CDR3: CASSQPGELFF. In DNA, the CDR3 is TGTGCCAGCAGCCAACCCGGGGAGCTGTTTTTT.

The chain couples TRBV6-5 to TRBJ2-2, with no clear D. V lost 6 bases and J lost 5, with 10 bases in between. Germline V gene data show CDR1 as MNHEY and CDR2 as SVGAGI. This CDR3 is built from 13 residues. The CDR3 sequence is CASRAMGTGELFF. As DNA, the CDR3 is TGTGCCAGCAGAGCTATGGGGACCGGGGAGCTGTTTTTT.

The rearrangement joins TRBV5-4 to TRBJ2-1; possible D gene TRBD2, 6 bases. Trimming left V 1 base short and J 1 base short, with 9 bases between. The CDR3 extends over 15 amino acids. Germline assignment: CDR1 SGHNT and CDR2 YYREEE (reference sequence). The CDR3 bases are TGTGCCAGCAGCTTGAGTAGCGGTTCCTACAATGAGCAGTTCTTC. As protein: CASSLSSGSYNEQFF.

V and J are TRBV7-7 and TRBJ2-2; D remains unclear. The V and J ends lost 1 base and 6 bases respectively, with 9 bases between them. This CDR3 is built from 14 residues. CDR1 SSHAT and CDR2 FNYEAQ come from the germline V gene (reference sequence). The CDR3: CASSLDPGPGELFF. The CDR3 coding sequence is TGTGCCAGCAGCTTAGATCCAGGCCCCGGGGAGCTGTTTTTT. Full variable domain (missing parts from reference TRBV7-7 and TRBJ2-2): GAGVSQSPRYKVTKRGQDVTLRCDPISSHATLYWYQQALGQGPEFLTYFNYEAQPDKSGLPSDRFSAERPEGSISTLTIQRTEQRDSAMYRCASSLDPGPGELFFGEGSRLTVL.

The V gene is TRBV28, the J gene TRBJ1-3, with 7 bases identical to TRBD1. The CDR3 covers 16 residues. J was trimmed by 3 bases and V by 6 bases; bases with no gene match: 11. Germline CDR1 is MDHEN and CDR2 is SYDVKM. The CDR3 sequence: CASSPFSWDSGNTIYF. Written as DNA, the CDR3 is TGTGCCAGCAGCCCCTTCTCCTGGGACAGTGGAAACACCATATATTTT.

V is TRBV5-6 and J is TRBJ2-5, with 12 bases identical to TRBD1. The CDR3 extends over 14 amino acids. From germline, CDR1 is SGHDT and CDR2 YYEEEE. The J segment lost 5 bases and the V segment lost 4 bases, leaving 3 bases of the junction unmatched. Written as DNA, the CDR3 is TGTGCCAGCAGCCGGGACAGGGGGCTGGAGACCCAGTACTTC. Its protein product is CASSRDRGLETQYF.

This chain uses TRBV6-2 or TRBV6-3 with TRBJ1-2; D gene uncertain. V lost 2 bases and J 7 bases, leaving 11 bases between the germline ends. CDR1 is MNHEY and CDR2 is SVGEGT in the germline V gene. This CDR3 spans 13 amino acids. The CDR3 DNA sequence: TGTGCCAGCAGTTACGGTCAGGTTCGTGGCTACACCTTC. Residues: CASSYGQVRGYTF.

The genes are TRBV19 and TRBJ2-1, with 13 bases fitting TRBD2. Losses at the gene ends were 4 bases for V and 6 bases for J; bases not matched to a gene: 6. Germline values: CDR1 LNHDA, CDR2 SQIVND (reference sequence). The CDR3 extends over 16 amino acids. DNA for the CDR3: TGTGCCAGTAGTAGGACTAGCGGGGGAAACGTCAATGAGCAGTTCTTC. It translates to CASSRTSGGNVNEQFF.

The chain is built from TRBV30 and TRBJ2-7; 9 bases are shared with TRBD2. After removal of 2 bases from V and 6 bases from J, the junction contained 2 bases not matched to a gene. The CDR3 length is 12 residues. The germline V gene encodes CDR1 GTSNPN and CDR2 SVGIG (reference sequence). The CDR3 loop reads CAWSSGGIEQYF. CDR3 coding DNA: TGTGCCTGGAGTAGCGGGGGGATCGAGCAGTACTTC.

The chain is built from TRBV12-1 and TRBJ1-6; TRBD1, the table's D call, lacks a check against the DNA. TRBV12-1 has pseudogene status. The CDR3 is made up of 16 amino acids. CDR3 amino acids: CASSYLDRLYNSPLHF. In nucleotides, the CDR3 is TGTGCCAGCAGCTATCTTGACAGACTCTATAATTCACCCCTCCACTTT.

This clone appeared a few times. The chain uses TRBV7-9 and TRBJ2-1; perhaps TRBD2 as D (5 bases). This CDR3 comprises 13 residues. Between the trimmed V and J ends, which lost 1 base and 6 bases, there was a span of 7 bases. Germline values: CDR1 SEHNR, CDR2 FQNEAQ (reference sequence). This chain's CDR3 is CASSLGAGNEQFF. The CDR3 DNA follows: TGTGCCAGCAGCTTAGGGGCGGGCAATGAGCAGTTCTTC.

The V and J genes are TRBV25-1 and TRBJ1-4; D unresolved. The germline V gene has CDR1 MGHDK and CDR2 SYGVNS. V gave up 1 base and J gave up 8 bases, with 11 bases separating them. CDR3 length equals 14 residues. This CDR3 reads CASSEWGGFEKLFF. The DNA for the CDR3 is TGTGCCAGCAGTGAATGGGGAGGGTTCGAAAAACTGTTTTTT.

V is TRBV28 and J is TRBJ1-6, with 8 bases lining up with TRBD1. With V trimmed by 4 bases and J by 7 bases, 6 bases remained unmatched. This CDR3 is 15 amino acids long. Germline loops: CDR1 MDHEN, CDR2 SYDVKM. This CDR3 reads CASSSYRGSNSPLHF. The CDR3 bases are TGTGCCAGCAGTTCCTACAGGGGGAGCAATTCACCCCTCCACTTT.